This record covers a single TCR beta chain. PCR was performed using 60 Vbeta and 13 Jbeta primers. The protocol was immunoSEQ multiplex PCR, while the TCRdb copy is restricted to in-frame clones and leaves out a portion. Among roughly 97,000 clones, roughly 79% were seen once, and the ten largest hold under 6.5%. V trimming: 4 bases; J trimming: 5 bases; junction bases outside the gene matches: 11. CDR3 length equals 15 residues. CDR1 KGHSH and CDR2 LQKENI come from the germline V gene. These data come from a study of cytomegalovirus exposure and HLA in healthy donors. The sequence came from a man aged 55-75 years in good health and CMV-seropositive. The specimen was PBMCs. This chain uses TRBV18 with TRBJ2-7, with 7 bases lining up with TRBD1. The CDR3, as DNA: TGTGCCAGCTCACTTACCGGGACAGCCTACCACGAGCAGTACTTC. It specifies CASSLTGTAYHEQYF.